These T cell receptor beta chains were read from a single sample in a study of T cell changes during pregnancy in multiple sclerosis. Profiling relied on immunoSEQ multiplex PCR, and the TCRdb table lists in-frame clones only, not all of them. The table lists 55,000 to 65,000 clones, 93% of them singletons. The source was peripheral blood, collected after pregnancy. Receptor source: a female donor with multiple sclerosis, enrolled in a pregnancy study. Both conserved end residues are part of each CDR3. The order of the fields is D gene, V gene, CDR3 length, J gene, clone size, CDR3 DNA, CDR3 protein. D genes are given only for firm matches. Some rows have no size entry. The others give once, few or many, or a class for an expanded clone.

d_gene: NA; v_gene: TRBV28; len: 13; j_gene: TRBJ2-5; abundance: once; CDR3nt: TGTGCCAGCACTCTATGGGCCCAAGAGACCCAGTACTTC; CDR3aa: CASTLWAQETQYF
d_gene: TRBD2; v_gene: TRBV6-4; len: 16; j_gene: TRBJ2-7; abundance: few; CDR3nt: TGTGCCAGCAGTGACCTCAGCGGGAGCAGAGGATACGAGCAGTACTTC; CDR3aa: CASSDLSGSRGYEQYF
d_gene: TRBD1; v_gene: TRBV5-4; len: 15; j_gene: TRBJ2-7; abundance: NA; CDR3nt: TGTGCCAGCAGTTTAGGGACAGGGGGAAGGAACGAGCAGTACTTC; CDR3aa: CASSLGTGGRNEQYF
d_gene: TRBD1; v_gene: TRBV9; len: 14; j_gene: TRBJ2-3; abundance: NA; CDR3nt: TGTGCCAGCACAGTCGGGACAGAGACAGATACGCAGTATTTT; CDR3aa: CASTVGTETDTQYF
d_gene: NA; v_gene: TRBV18; len: 13; j_gene: TRBJ1-5; abundance: NA; CDR3nt: TGTGCCAGCTCACCACCGCTGGGCCAGCCCCAGCATTTT; CDR3aa: CASSPPLGQPQHF
d_gene: TRBD1; v_gene: TRBV2; len: 15; j_gene: TRBJ2-1; abundance: NA; CDR3nt: TGTGCCAGCAACCAGGGGGACCTCTCCTACAATGAGCAGTTCTTC; CDR3aa: CASNQGDLSYNEQFF
d_gene: TRBD1; v_gene: TRBV27; len: 14; j_gene: TRBJ2-5; abundance: NA; CDR3nt: TGTGCCAGCAGGGAACGGACAGGGCAAGAGACCCAGTACTTC; CDR3aa: CASRERTGQETQYF
d_gene: TRBD1; v_gene: TRBV30; len: 13; j_gene: TRBJ1-2; abundance: NA; CDR3nt: TGTGCCTGGAGCGGAACAGGGGGCCGGGGCTACACCTTC; CDR3aa: CAWSGTGGRGYTF
d_gene: TRBD2; v_gene: TRBV9; len: 16; j_gene: TRBJ2-1; abundance: NA; CDR3nt: TGTGCCAGCAGCGTAGCTGGAACTAGCGGGAGAGGTGAGCAGTTCTTC; CDR3aa: CASSVAGTSGRGEQFF
d_gene: NA; v_gene: TRBV15; len: 18; j_gene: TRBJ2-7; abundance: NA; CDR3nt: TGTGCCACCAGCAGAGAGGGGCAGGGCGGCGGTAGCTCCTACGAGCAGTACTTC; CDR3aa: CATSREGQGGGSSYEQYF
d_gene: NA; v_gene: TRBV7-9; len: 14; j_gene: TRBJ1-1; abundance: NA; CDR3nt: TGTGCCAGCAGCTTAGTTGGAGGTAACACTGAAGCTTTCTTT; CDR3aa: CASSLVGGNTEAFF
d_gene: NA; v_gene: TRBV30; len: 13; j_gene: TRBJ2-2; abundance: NA; CDR3nt: TGTGCCTGGAGTAGAGGTGACACCGGGGAGCTGTTTTTT; CDR3aa: CAWSRGDTGELFF
d_gene: NA; v_gene: TRBV4-2; len: 14; j_gene: TRBJ2-2; abundance: once; CDR3nt: TGTGCCAGCAAAGGTGGGAGGAACACCGGGGAGCTGTTTTTT; CDR3aa: CASKGGRNTGELFF
d_gene: NA; v_gene: TRBV18; len: 15; j_gene: TRBJ1-3; abundance: NA; CDR3nt: TGTGCCAGCTCACCAGGGCGTCAAAGTGGAAACACCATATATTTT; CDR3aa: CASSPGRQSGNTIYF
d_gene: NA; v_gene: TRBV11-2; len: 15; j_gene: TRBJ1-1; abundance: medium-sized; CDR3nt: TGTGCCAGCAGCGACCGGGACAAGGAGGACACTGAAGCTTTCTTT; CDR3aa: CASSDRDKEDTEAFF
d_gene: TRBD2; v_gene: TRBV19; len: 15; j_gene: TRBJ2-5; abundance: NA; CDR3nt: TGTGCCAGTAGTGGAAGCGGGAGGGCCCAAGAGACCCAGTACTTC; CDR3aa: CASSGSGRAQETQYF
d_gene: TRBD2; v_gene: TRBV14; len: 16; j_gene: TRBJ2-7; abundance: NA; CDR3nt: TGTGCCAGCAGCCCAAAGGGGACTAGCGGGTACTACGAGCAGTACTTC; CDR3aa: CASSPKGTSGYYEQYF
d_gene: NA; v_gene: TRBV9; len: 15; j_gene: TRBJ1-1; abundance: NA; CDR3nt: TGTGCCAGCAGCGCCCTAAATGTCGGGGGCACTGAAGCTTTCTTT; CDR3aa: CASSALNVGGTEAFF
d_gene: TRBD1; v_gene: TRBV5-1; len: 15; j_gene: TRBJ1-1; abundance: NA; CDR3nt: TGCGCCAGCAGGAAAGGACAGGGGTTGAACACTGAAGCTTTCTTT; CDR3aa: CASRKGQGLNTEAFF
d_gene: NA; v_gene: TRBV4-1; len: 16; j_gene: TRBJ2-1; abundance: NA; CDR3nt: TGCGCCAGCAGCCAAGGACAACTGAGCTCCTACAATGAGCAGTTCTTC; CDR3aa: CASSQGQLSSYNEQFF
d_gene: TRBD2; v_gene: TRBV27; len: 14; j_gene: TRBJ2-7; abundance: NA; CDR3nt: TGTGCCAGCAGTTTCAGCGGGAGCTCCTACGAGCAGTACTTC; CDR3aa: CASSFSGSSYEQYF
d_gene: NA; v_gene: TRBV19; len: 14; j_gene: TRBJ2-2; abundance: NA; CDR3nt: TGTGCCAGTAGTATAAGCGGGTACACCGGGGAGCTGTTTTTT; CDR3aa: CASSISGYTGELFF
d_gene: NA; v_gene: TRBV5-4; len: 14; j_gene: TRBJ1-1; abundance: NA; CDR3nt: TGTGCCAGCAGCCCTGTCGTGGCGAACACTGAAGCTTTCTTT; CDR3aa: CASSPVVANTEAFF
d_gene: TRBD2; v_gene: TRBV2; len: 17; j_gene: TRBJ2-5; abundance: NA; CDR3nt: TGTGCCAGCAGCGATATCGGACTAGCGGGAGTAGGTGAGACCCAGTACTTC; CDR3aa: CASSDIGLAGVGETQYF
d_gene: NA; v_gene: TRBV30; len: 13; j_gene: TRBJ1-1; abundance: NA; CDR3nt: TGTGCCTGGACCACGGGGAGGAACACTGAAGCTTTCTTT; CDR3aa: CAWTTGRNTEAFF
d_gene: TRBD2; v_gene: TRBV5-1; len: 16; j_gene: TRBJ2-3; abundance: once; CDR3nt: TGCGCCAGCAGCTTGGGATGGGGGGGTAGCACAGATACGCAGTATTTT; CDR3aa: CASSLGWGGSTDTQYF
d_gene: NA; v_gene: TRBV5-4; len: 14; j_gene: TRBJ2-5; abundance: NA; CDR3nt: TGTGCCAGCAGCTTGGCCGGCAGGCAAGAGACCCAGTACTTC; CDR3aa: CASSLAGRQETQYF
d_gene: NA; v_gene: TRBV27; len: 16; j_gene: TRBJ2-1; abundance: NA; CDR3nt: TGTGCCAGCAGTCGATCCGGGACATCTTCCTACAATGAGCAGTTCTTC; CDR3aa: CASSRSGTSSYNEQFF
d_gene: TRBD1; v_gene: TRBV5-4; len: 14; j_gene: TRBJ2-7; abundance: NA; CDR3nt: TGTGCCAGCAGCGACAGGGGTCCCCCCTACGAGCAGTACTTC; CDR3aa: CASSDRGPPYEQYF
d_gene: TRBD1; v_gene: TRBV6-1; len: 16; j_gene: TRBJ2-1; abundance: NA; CDR3nt: TGTGCCAGCAGTGCCAGGCAGGGGGCCTACTACAATGAGCAGTTCTTC; CDR3aa: CASSARQGAYYNEQFF
d_gene: TRBD2; v_gene: TRBV7-2; len: 15; j_gene: TRBJ2-1; abundance: NA; CDR3nt: TGTGCCAGCAGTTCCTTGGGACTAACGTCGAATGAGCAGTTCTTC; CDR3aa: CASSSLGLTSNEQFF
d_gene: TRBD1; v_gene: TRBV6-1; len: 16; j_gene: TRBJ1-2; abundance: NA; CDR3nt: TGTGCCAGCAGTGAATTTGGACAGGGGGCGAGCGATGGCTACACCTTC; CDR3aa: CASSEFGQGASDGYTF
d_gene: NA; v_gene: TRBV7-9; len: 16; j_gene: TRBJ1-2; abundance: NA; CDR3nt: TGTGCCAGCAGCTTAGATATTACAGCGGACGATGATGGCTACACCTTC; CDR3aa: CASSLDITADDDGYTF
d_gene: NA; v_gene: TRBV28; len: 13; j_gene: TRBJ2-7; abundance: NA; CDR3nt: TGTGCCAGCACCCCGGGACATATCTACGAGCAGTACTTC; CDR3aa: CASTPGHIYEQYF
d_gene: NA; v_gene: TRBV5-5; len: 13; j_gene: TRBJ2-7; abundance: NA; CDR3nt: TGTGCCAGCAGCTTGGCCGTCAGTTGGGAGCAGTACTTC; CDR3aa: CASSLAVSWEQYF
d_gene: NA; v_gene: TRBV29-1; len: 14; j_gene: TRBJ1-3; abundance: NA; CDR3nt: TGCAGCGCCATGAGGGGAGGCACTGGAAACACCATATATTTT; CDR3aa: CSAMRGGTGNTIYF
d_gene: TRBD2; v_gene: TRBV2; len: 15; j_gene: TRBJ2-4; abundance: NA; CDR3nt: TGTGCCAGCAGTGAACCCCGGGGGGGGCTGGACATTCAGTACTTC; CDR3aa: CASSEPRGGLDIQYF
d_gene: TRBD2; v_gene: TRBV15; len: 16; j_gene: TRBJ2-3; abundance: NA; CDR3nt: TGTGCCACCAGCAGCTCAGCGGGAGGGCCTAAGGATACGCAGTATTTT; CDR3aa: CATSSSAGGPKDTQYF
d_gene: TRBD2; v_gene: TRBV19; len: 16; j_gene: TRBJ2-1; abundance: NA; CDR3nt: TGTGCCAGTAGTTCCGTCCCCGGGACTACCATCAATGAGCAGTTCTTC; CDR3aa: CASSSVPGTTINEQFF
d_gene: NA; v_gene: TRBV5-8; len: 15; j_gene: TRBJ2-6; abundance: NA; CDR3nt: TGTGCCAGCAGCTTGGGGGGACAAAGGGCCAACGTCCTGACTTTC; CDR3aa: CASSLGGQRANVLTF
d_gene: TRBD2; v_gene: TRBV2; len: 13; j_gene: TRBJ2-7; abundance: NA; CDR3nt: TGTGCCAGAGGAGCTAGCGGGCCCTACGAGCAGTACTTC; CDR3aa: CARGASGPYEQYF
d_gene: NA; v_gene: TRBV7-3; len: 14; j_gene: TRBJ2-1; abundance: once; CDR3nt: TGTGCCAGCAGCTTAACAACAGGGAGGGATGAGCAGTTCTTC; CDR3aa: CASSLTTGRDEQFF
d_gene: NA; v_gene: TRBV7-2; len: 14; j_gene: TRBJ2-4; abundance: NA; CDR3nt: TGTGCCAGCAGCTACGACTATACCAAAAACATTCAGTACTTC; CDR3aa: CASSYDYTKNIQYF
d_gene: TRBD2; v_gene: TRBV28; len: 14; j_gene: TRBJ2-4; abundance: NA; CDR3nt: TGTGCCAGCAGAGCTAGCGGGTGGGGAAACATTCAGTACTTC; CDR3aa: CASRASGWGNIQYF
d_gene: TRBD1; v_gene: TRBV19; len: 13; j_gene: TRBJ2-7; abundance: NA; CDR3nt: TGTGCCAGTAGTGCAAAGGGGGCTGGAGAGCAGTACTTC; CDR3aa: CASSAKGAGEQYF
d_gene: NA; v_gene: TRBV11-3; len: 13; j_gene: TRBJ2-5; abundance: NA; CDR3nt: TGTGCCAGCAGTTTAACCCTCCGGGAGACCCAGTACTTC; CDR3aa: CASSLTLRETQYF
d_gene: NA; v_gene: TRBV19; len: 15; j_gene: TRBJ2-2; abundance: NA; CDR3nt: TGTGCCAGTAGTCGCCCGCTCGGGTACACCGGGGAGCTGTTTTTT; CDR3aa: CASSRPLGYTGELFF
d_gene: NA; v_gene: TRBV6-6; len: 16; j_gene: TRBJ2-5; abundance: NA; CDR3nt: TGTGCCAGCAGTCCCACTCTAGGACAGGGAGGGGAGACCCAGTACTTC; CDR3aa: CASSPTLGQGGETQYF
d_gene: NA; v_gene: TRBV27; len: 15; j_gene: TRBJ2-1; abundance: few; CDR3nt: TGTGCCAGCAGTGTTCCGGGTAGCTCCTACAATGAGCAGTTCTTC; CDR3aa: CASSVPGSSYNEQFF